These 10 T cell receptor beta chains came from one sample sequenced in a study of molecular identifiers for immune sequencing clone quantification. In TCRdb, the PCR reads were re-called with MiXCR into one record per CDR3 protein. In the table there are 490,000 or so distinct CDR3 sequences, about 26% of which are singletons. Sequencing input: naive CD8+ T cells from blood, with Jurkat cell RNA spiked in. Subset in this sample: FACS-sorted CD8+CD4-CCR7+CD45RA+ naive T cells. The receptors were sampled from a human donor in good health. Some libraries in this study had Jurkat cell RNA spiked in.

In its sample, this clonotype was seen a few times. The CDR3 loop is CASSQDRVNVDTQYF. Here the CDR3 DNA reads TGTGCCAGCAGCCAAGATAGGGTTAACGTGGATACGCAGTATTTT. This chain joins TRBV3-1 and TRBJ2-3, with no clear D. V lost 0 bases and J 6 bases, leaving 13 bases between the germline ends. Germline V gives CDR1 LGHDT, CDR2 YNNKEL (reference sequence). The CDR3 runs 15 residues.

Details on this clonotype: Its ends do not fully match the called genes, so a read error is possible. The chain is built from TRBV29-1 and TRBJ2-2, with D possibly TRBD2 on 6 matching bases. The CDR3 is 13 amino acids. Germline loops: CDR1 SQVTM, CDR2 ANQGSEA. CDR3: CSVVAGNTWELFF. Written as DNA, the CDR3 is TGCAGCGTTGTGGCGGGGAACACCTGGGAGCTGTTTTTT.

The sample holds many counts of this clonotype. V usage is TRBV28 and J usage is TRBJ2-1, with TRBD2 identical over 7 bases. Trimming at V came to 5 bases and at J to 4 bases, leaving 11 bases not matched to a gene. This CDR3 comprises 16 residues. The germline CDR1 and CDR2 sequences are MDHEN and SYDVKM. CDR3 nucleotide sequence: TGTGCCAGCAGTCAGGTTCCTAGCGGAACGTACAATGAGCAGTTCTTC. This translates into CASSQVPSGTYNEQFF. The complete variable domain, with remaining parts taken from reference TRBV28 and TRBJ2-1, reads DVKVTQSSRYLVKRTGEKVFLECVQDMDHENMFWYRQDPGLGLRLIYFSYDVKMKEKGDIPEGYSVSREKKERFSLILESASTNQTSMYLCASSQVPSGTYNEQFFGPGTRLTVL.

The V call is TRBV19, the J call TRBJ2-7; D gene uncertain. The CDR3 runs 15 residues. V lost 7 bases and J lost 5, with 21 bases in between. Germline V gives CDR1 LNHDA, CDR2 SQIVND (reference sequence). This chain's CDR3 is CASNQKYSTSHEQYF. The DNA for the CDR3 is TGTGCCAGTAACCAAAAATACTCGACTTCGCACGAGCAGTACTTC.

About this clonotype itself: One base away lies a much larger clone, so this may be a sequencing read error. The chain has TRBV16 and TRBJ1-3; D not certain. V lost 2 bases and J lost 0, with 8 bases in between. CDR1 and CDR2 from the germline V gene are KGHSY and FQNENV. The CDR3 loop spans 15 amino acids. CDR3 region: CASSQPQTSGNTIYF. The CDR3 DNA reads TGTGCCAGCAGCCAACCCCAGACCTCTGGAAACACCATATATTTT.

This clonotype was counted a few times. The rearrangement uses TRBV5-4 and TRBJ1-6; D uncertain. CDR3 size: 14 residues. In germline, CDR1 is SGHNT, CDR2 YYREEE (reference sequence). The V end lost 1 base, the J end lost 5 bases, and 7 bases lay between the germline ends. The CDR3 loop is CASSLTADNSPLHF. The CDR3 region has the DNA TGTGCCAGCAGCTTGACAGCAGATAATTCACCCCTCCACTTT.

The chain carries TRBV20-1 and TRBJ2-7, with TRBD2 identical over 11 bases. This CDR3 comprises 14 residues. With 3 bases clipped from V and 5 bases from J, the junction kept 6 bases outside the gene matches. Germline CDR1 DFQATT, CDR2 SNEGSKA (reference sequence). In DNA, the CDR3 is TGCAGTGCTAGGGGGACTAGCGGATTCAACGAGCAGTACTTC. This gives the protein CSARGTSGFNEQYF.

This clonotype was observed a handful of times. The V call is TRBV20-1, the J call TRBJ2-2; 11 nucleotides align to TRBD2. After removal of 7 bases from V and 3 bases from J, the junction contained 10 bases not matched to a gene. The V gene's germline CDR1 is DFQATT and CDR2 SNEGSKA (reference sequence). The CDR3 is 16 amino acids. CDR3: CSGQGSGRGDTGELFF. CDR3 in DNA: TGCAGTGGGCAAGGTAGCGGGAGGGGAGACACCGGGGAGCTGTTTTTT.

This clonotype was observed at least ten times. V usage is TRBV2 and J usage is TRBJ1-2; 7 bases fit TRBD1. V was pared by 3 bases and J by 4 bases, with 11 bases of the junction left unmatched. The CDR3 sequence is 16 residues long. Per germline, CDR1 SNHLY and CDR2 FYNNEI. CDR3 DNA: TGTGCCAGCAGTGATTCGGTATCAGGGGGAATCTATGGCTACACCTTC. This gives the protein CASSDSVSGGIYGYTF.

A word on this clonotype: At one boundary the junction diverges from the germline segment, which might be a read error. The chain combines TRBV7-2 with TRBJ2-2, with D possibly matching TRBD2 (5 bases). This CDR3 spans 15 amino acids. CDR1 is SGHTA and CDR2 is FQGNSA in the germline V gene. The CDR3 region is CASSPSAPYTGERFF. The CDR3 DNA reads TGTGCCAGCAGCCCTTCTGCCCCCTACACCGGGGAGCGGTTTTTT.